This T cell receptor (beta chain) was identified during a study of T-cell memory formation after mild COVID-19. Study outcomes and limitations: Clones shrinking between day 15 and 85 showed a balanced CD4/CD8 split, and those that grew later tilted toward CD4+. SARS-CoV-2 specificity of second-wave clones peaking day 37 was unconfirmed. Pre-infection memory harbored some responding clones, suggesting cross-reactive memory joined.

This clonotype was observed a handful of times. The antigen is unknown. V was cut by 7 bases and J by 0 bases, with 19 bases left in between. The CDR3 loop spans 16 amino acids. The germline V gene encodes CDR1 SEHNR and CDR2 FQNEAQ (reference sequence). The authors produced TCR alpha and TCR beta cDNA libraries with sample barcodes and UMIs by 5'RACE using constant-segment primers. From the 5' RACE reads, TCRdb called clonotypes with MiXCR, one entry per CDR3 protein. The table lists 350,000 to 550,000 distinct CDR3 sequences, about a sixth of them singletons. The TCR originated in a man between 18 and 35 years old who had mild COVID-19 (a few samples of this study predate the infection). Cell type and time point are not known. This chain links TRBV7-9 with TRBJ2-7; a weak D match, TRBD2 (7 bases). The sample was PBMCs or a T cell subset sorted from them (not recorded which). The chain's CDR3 is CASNPPLGGASYEQYF. DNA for the CDR3: TGTGCCAGCAACCCCCCGCTGGGGGGGGCCTCCTACGAGCAGTACTTC.